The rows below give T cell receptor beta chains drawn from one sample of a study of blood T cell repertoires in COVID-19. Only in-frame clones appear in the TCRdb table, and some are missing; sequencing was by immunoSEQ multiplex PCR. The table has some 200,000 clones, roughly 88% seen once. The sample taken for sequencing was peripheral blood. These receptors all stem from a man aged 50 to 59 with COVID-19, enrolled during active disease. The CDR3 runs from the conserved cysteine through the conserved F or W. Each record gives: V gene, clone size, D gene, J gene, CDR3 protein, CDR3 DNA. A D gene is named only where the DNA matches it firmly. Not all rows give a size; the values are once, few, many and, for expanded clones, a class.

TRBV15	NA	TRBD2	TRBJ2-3	CATGLALADTQYF	TGTGCCACCGGACTAGCATTGGCAGATACGCAGTATTTT
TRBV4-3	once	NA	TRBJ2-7	CASSQEIGQITYEQYF	TGCGCCAGCAGCCAAGAAATAGGACAGATCACCTACGAGCAGTACTTC
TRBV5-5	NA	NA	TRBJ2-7	CASSLEGPGTYEQYF	TGTGCCAGCAGCTTGGAGGGGCCAGGAACCTACGAGCAGTACTTC
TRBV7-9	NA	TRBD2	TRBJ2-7	CASSLVGRADYEQYF	TGTGCCAGCAGCTTAGTCGGGAGGGCCGACTACGAGCAGTACTTC
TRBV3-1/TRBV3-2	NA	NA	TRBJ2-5	CASSQEGQGGETQYF	TGTGCCAGCAGCCAAGAGGGCCAGGGGGGCGAGACCCAGTACTTC
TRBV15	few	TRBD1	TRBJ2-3	CATSRGQGPTDTQYF	TGTGCCACCAGCAGGGGACAGGGTCCCACAGATACGCAGTATTTT
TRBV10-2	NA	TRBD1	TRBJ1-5	CASSAHRDRGNQPQHF	TGCGCCAGCAGTGCCCACCGGGACAGGGGGAATCAGCCCCAGCATTTT
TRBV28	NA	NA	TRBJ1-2	CASSGGFEEGYTF	TGTGCCAGCAGTGGGGGGTTTGAGGAAGGCTACACCTTC
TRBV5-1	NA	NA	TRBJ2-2	CASSYGGSGTGELFF	TGCGCCAGCAGTTATGGGGGGTCCGGCACCGGGGAGCTGTTTTTT
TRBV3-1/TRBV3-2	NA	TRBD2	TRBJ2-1	CASSQGREVVYNEQFF	TGTGCCAGCAGCCAAGGTCGGGAGGTCGTTTACAATGAGCAGTTCTTC
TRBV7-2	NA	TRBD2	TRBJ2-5	CASSPRLAGGPSQETQYF	TGTGCCAGCAGCCCCAGACTAGCGGGGGGGCCGAGCCAAGAGACCCAGTACTTC
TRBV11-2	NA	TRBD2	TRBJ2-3	CASSSGGGQTDTQYF	TGTGCCAGCAGCTCCGGGGGGGGGCAGACAGATACGCAGTATTTT
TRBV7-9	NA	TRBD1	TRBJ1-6	CASSFGQGNSPLHF	TGTGCCAGCAGCTTCGGACAGGGTAATTCACCCCTCCACTTT
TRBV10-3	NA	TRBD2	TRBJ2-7	CAISRTSGTYEQYF	TGTGCCATCAGTCGAACTAGCGGCACCTACGAGCAGTACTTC
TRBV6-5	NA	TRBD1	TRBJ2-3	CASSYNRAGGSDTQYF	TGTGCCAGCAGTTACAATAGGGCAGGGGGATCGGATACGCAGTATTTT
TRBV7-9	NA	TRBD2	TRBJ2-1	CASNKGLAGEDEQFF	TGTGCCAGCAACAAGGGGTTAGCGGGAGAAGATGAGCAGTTCTTC
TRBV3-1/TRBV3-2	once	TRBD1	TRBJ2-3	CASSQDGTGTDTQYF	TGTGCCAGCAGCCAAGACGGGACAGGCACAGATACGCAGTATTTT
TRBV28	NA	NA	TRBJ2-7	CASSLLFYEQYF	TGTGCCAGCAGTTTACTCTTCTACGAGCAGTACTTC
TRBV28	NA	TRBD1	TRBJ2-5	CASTNLMTGPRTQYF	TGTGCCAGCACCAACCTGATGACAGGGCCTAGGACCCAGTACTTC
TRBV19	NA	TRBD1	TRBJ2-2	CASSIPLGTDTGELFF	TGTGCCAGTAGTATACCCTTAGGGACAGACACCGGGGAGCTGTTTTTT
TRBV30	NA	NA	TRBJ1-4	CAWRETGSIGEKLFF	TGTGCCTGGAGGGAAACAGGGAGCATAGGTGAAAAACTGTTTTTT
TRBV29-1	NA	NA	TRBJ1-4	CSVARTSGHSTNEKLFF	TGCAGCGTTGCCAGGACATCTGGGCACTCAACTAATGAAAAACTGTTTTTT
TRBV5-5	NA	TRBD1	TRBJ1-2	CASSLHTGATNYGYTF	TGTGCCAGCAGCTTGCACACAGGGGCCACTAACTATGGCTACACCTTC
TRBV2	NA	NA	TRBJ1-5	CASSIKQGGSNQPQHF	TGTGCCAGCAGCATAAAACAGGGCGGCAGCAATCAGCCCCAGCATTTT
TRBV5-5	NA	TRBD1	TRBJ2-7	CASSRTGTDSYEQYF	TGTGCCAGCAGCCGGACAGGAACCGACTCCTACGAGCAGTACTTC
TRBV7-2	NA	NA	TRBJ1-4	CASSASGLANEKLFF	TGTGCCAGCAGCGCGTCCGGGTTGGCTAATGAAAAACTGTTTTTT
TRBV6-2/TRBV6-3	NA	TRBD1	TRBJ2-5	CASSHGDRGYETQYF	TGTGCCAGCAGTCACGGGGACAGGGGGTATGAGACCCAGTACTTC
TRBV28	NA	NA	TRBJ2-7	CASRDAYYEQYF	TGTGCCAGCAGAGATGCCTACTACGAGCAGTACTTC
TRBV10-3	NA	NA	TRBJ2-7	CAISESSRGSPYEQYF	TGTGCCATCAGTGAGTCATCTAGGGGCAGCCCCTACGAGCAGTACTTC
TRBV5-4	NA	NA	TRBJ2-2	CASSLVLGPNTGELFF	TGTGCCAGCAGCTTGGTTCTGGGGCCGAACACCGGGGAGCTGTTTTTT
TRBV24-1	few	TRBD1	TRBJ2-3	CATSDMTGGVGDTQYF	TGTGCCACCAGTGATATGACAGGGGGCGTTGGGGATACGCAGTATTTT
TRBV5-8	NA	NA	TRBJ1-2	CASSRRGGDGYTF	TGTGCCAGCAGCCGCCGCGGGGGGGATGGCTACACCTTC
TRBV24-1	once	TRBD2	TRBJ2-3	CATSDFGAGGRDTQYF	TGTGCCACCAGTGATTTCGGTGCGGGAGGCAGGGATACGCAGTATTTT
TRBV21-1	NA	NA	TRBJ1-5	CASSTGTGTGVQPQHF	TGTGCCAGCAGCACTGGTACTGGGACAGGGGTTCAGCCCCAGCATTTT
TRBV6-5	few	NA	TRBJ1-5	CASRRQAYSNQPQHF	TGTGCCAGCAGAAGACAGGCTTATAGCAATCAGCCCCAGCATTTT
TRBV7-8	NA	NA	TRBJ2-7	CASSPGLGAYEQYF	TGTGCCAGCAGCCCTGGTTTGGGCGCCTACGAGCAGTACTTC
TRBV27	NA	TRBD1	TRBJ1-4	CASSSSGTGGEAEKLFF	TGTGCCAGCAGTTCCTCCGGGACAGGGGGGGAGGCTGAAAAACTGTTTTTT
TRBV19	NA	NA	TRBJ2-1	CASSIPRGESVHNEQFF	TGTGCCAGTAGTATCCCCAGGGGGGAGTCGGTACACAATGAGCAGTTCTTC
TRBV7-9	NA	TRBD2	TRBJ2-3	CASSSQFGASGGANTQYF	TGTGCCAGCAGCTCCCAGTTCGGGGCTAGCGGGGGGGCAAATACGCAGTATTTT
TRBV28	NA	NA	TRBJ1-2	CASTNRANYGYTF	TGTGCCAGCACCAACAGGGCTAACTATGGCTACACCTTC
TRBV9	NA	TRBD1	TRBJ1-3	CASSVSGTGGFGNTIYF	TGTGCCAGCAGCGTGTCCGGGACAGGGGGTTTTGGAAACACCATATATTTT
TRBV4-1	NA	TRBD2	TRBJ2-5	CASSQALAGTWTQYF	TGCGCCAGCAGCCAAGCACTAGCGGGAACCTGGACCCAGTACTTC